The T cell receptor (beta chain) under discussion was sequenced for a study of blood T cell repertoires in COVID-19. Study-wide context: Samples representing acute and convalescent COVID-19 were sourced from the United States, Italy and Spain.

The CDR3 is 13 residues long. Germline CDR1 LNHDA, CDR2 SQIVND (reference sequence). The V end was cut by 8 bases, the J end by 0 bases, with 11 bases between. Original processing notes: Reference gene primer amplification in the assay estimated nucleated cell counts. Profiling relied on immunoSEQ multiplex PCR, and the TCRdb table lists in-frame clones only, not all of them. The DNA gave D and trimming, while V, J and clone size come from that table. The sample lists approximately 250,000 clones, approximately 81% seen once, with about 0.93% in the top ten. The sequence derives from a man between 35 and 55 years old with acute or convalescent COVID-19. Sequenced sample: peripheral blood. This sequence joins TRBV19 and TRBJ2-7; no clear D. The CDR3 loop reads CASAAGTSYEQYF. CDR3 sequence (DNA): TGTGCCAGTGCTGCAGGTACCTCCTACGAGCAGTACTTC.